This T cell receptor (beta chain) comes out of a study of identical twins (dated by TCRdb to the mid-2010s). Concerning the study at large: To test whether fetal clonotypes persist, this study deep-sequenced TCR alpha and beta repertoires from monozygotic twins, from unrelated adults of various ages, and from cord blood. To rule out contamination, replicate twin experiments were performed at different times with different library preparation protocols. What the work shows at the level of the full study, not this receptor alone: Compared with coincidental sharing between unrelated individuals, out-of-frame TCR alpha sequences shared between twins had an excess of sequences with low generation probability. Abundant cord blood beta clonotypes carried fewer insertions; young adult naive repertoires showed a weaker similar trend, while memory repertoires showed none. In monozygotic twins, recombination models systematically underestimated out-of-frame TCR alpha sharing, but the models matched the sharing seen between unrelated individuals. Invariant T cells such as MAIT and iNKT could partly confound zero-insertion analyses, although diverse VJ usage argued against such confounding for most clonotypes. Because the same donors could not be followed over many years, the conclusions depended on cross-sectional statistical analysis. Excess twin sharing in beta out-of-frame sequences was weaker because fewer shared sequences lowered the signal-to-noise ratio.

The CDR3 runs 16 residues from the cysteine to the phenylalanine. Only the CDR3 DNA is retained, 48 bases long and in frame from the first base. Germline trimming amounts to 3 bases on V and 0 bases on J, with 9 as the count of junction bases outside the gene matches. From a lookup of the germline V gene (reference sequence), CDR1 and CDR2 are DFQATT and SNEGSKA. Receptors were amplified or captured by 5' RACE. The sequencer listed for this sample is Illumina HiSeq 2000. Template switching added a universal primer binding site, and the final cDNA carried a unique molecular identifier that allowed TCR cDNA molecules to be counted accurately. Specific primers in the conserved constant-segment region were used to synthesize first-strand cDNA for TCR alpha and beta chains. To control for contamination, every cDNA library carried two barcodes: a SMART-Mk sample barcode plus Illumina barcodes. TruSeq adapter sequences and Illumina sample barcodes were added in two successive PCR steps. The TCR alpha and beta cDNA libraries were sequenced on the Illumina HiSeq platform using custom primers. Per the source publication's procedure: Unique molecular identifiers were extracted from raw reads with MiGEC, and CDR3 positions were determined with MiXCR. Recombination models were inferred per individual with the repgenHMM and IGoR tools using an EM algorithm. Shared clonotype analysis was performed with the tcR package in R, normalizing sharing by the product of cloneset sizes. To study raw recombination free of thymic and clonal selection effects, out-of-frame nonproductive sequences were analyzed. TCRdb took the public reads, trimmed them with fastp at Q25, ran MiXCR for clone calling and kept in-frame beta chains. CDR3 protein sequences are deduplicated, and each keeps its most common genes and DNA. TCRdb, not the original authors, processed these V and J calls. The table for this sample lists 1.5 million or so distinct CDR3 sequences; around 29% of them were counted only once. The ten largest make up less than 0.35% of the sample.

All donors were healthy Caucasians. This clonotype has more than one count but fewer than ten. The clone's antigen remains unknown. Base qualities are not provided; no much larger clone lies one nucleotide away. The rearrangement combines TRBV20-1 with TRBJ1-2, and TRBD1 matches 8 of the central bases. The origin of this receptor is a newborn girl in good health. The sample consisted of cord blood. CDR3 reads: CSASETGVKTNYGYTF. The DNA sequence follows: TGCAGTGCTAGCGAGACAGGGGTCAAGACTAACTATGGCTACACCTTC.